This T cell receptor (beta chain) was documented in a study of blood T cell repertoires in COVID-19. Study-level information: The samples span acute and convalescent COVID-19 from the United States, Italy and Spain. T cells, B-cell-depleted T cells, or PBMCs supplied cDNA or gDNA.

Deletions cut 5 bases from V and 5 bases from J, with 12 bases between. CDR1 is LNHDA and CDR2 is SQIVND in the germline V gene (reference sequence). The CDR3 totals 13 residues. Per the original methods: How many nucleated cells were present was estimated from reference gene primer amplification. Profiled with immunoSEQ multiplex PCR; TCRdb holds only in-frame clones, not every one. V and J calls and clone size come straight from that table; D and trimming were deduced from the DNA. The sample shows roughly 40,000 clones, over 75% of them seen only once. The chain recombines TRBV19 with TRBJ2-5; the D is unclear. The TCR originated in a human donor in a cohort sampled during active COVID-19. Source material: peripheral blood. In DNA, the CDR3 is TGTGCCAGTAGTCCACGCGGATGGGAGACCCAGTACTTC. Its translation: CASSPRGWETQYF.